Listed below are T cell receptor beta chains from one sample, sequenced in a study of blood T cell repertoires in COVID-19. TCRdb's copy holds only in-frame clones and misses some; the assay was immunoSEQ multiplex PCR. The data show about 200,000 clones, around 85% seen once. Sequenced: peripheral blood. These receptors all come from a woman at least 80 years old with acute or convalescent COVID-19. CDR3s include the opening cysteine and the closing phenylalanine or tryptophan. The D gene is left open where the match is weak. The size entry is marked missing in some rows and otherwise reads once, few, many or a size class.

D | J | V | size | CDR3 | DNA
TRBD2 | TRBJ2-5 | TRBV24-1 | NA | CATSEPPGTSGGETQYF | TGTGCCACCAGTGAACCCCCCGGGACTAGCGGGGGGGAGACCCAGTACTTC
NA | TRBJ2-3 | TRBV5-4 | NA | CASSYDRDNTDTQYF | TGTGCCAGCAGCTACGACCGGGACAACACAGATACGCAGTATTTT
NA | TRBJ1-2 | TRBV30 | NA | CAWSVYRGGYTF | TGTGCCTGGAGTGTATATCGGGGAGGCTACACCTTC
NA | TRBJ2-3 | TRBV20-1 | NA | CSASGQQGDTQYF | TGCAGTGCTAGTGGGCAGCAGGGAGATACGCAGTATTTT
NA | TRBJ1-1 | TRBV28 | NA | CASSPSGGGTEAFF | TGTGCCAGCAGTCCCTCGGGGGGGGGCACTGAAGCTTTCTTT
NA | TRBJ1-3 | TRBV12-3/TRBV12-4 | NA | CASNGQRGTIYF | TGTGCCAGCAACGGACAAAGGGGCACCATATATTTT
TRBD2 | TRBJ2-1 | TRBV29-1 | NA | CSGGSSYNEQFF | TGCAGCGGCGGGAGTTCGTACAATGAGCAGTTCTTC
TRBD2 | TRBJ2-5 | TRBV6-2/TRBV6-3 | NA | CASSLISGRIRLQETQYF | TGTGCCAGCAGTCTAATTAGCGGGAGGATTAGACTTCAAGAGACCCAGTACTTC
NA | TRBJ2-3 | TRBV29-1 | NA | CSVQTASTDTQYF | TGCAGCGTCCAGACAGCGAGCACAGATACGCAGTATTTT
NA | TRBJ1-3 | TRBV6-5 | once | CASSPPGQGGNTIYF | TGTGCCAGCAGTCCACCGGGACAAGGTGGAAACACCATATATTTT
NA | TRBJ2-1 | TRBV28 | NA | CASSLMGAAAGNEQFF | TGTGCCAGCAGTTTGATGGGGGCGGCGGCCGGCAATGAGCAGTTCTTC
TRBD2 | TRBJ2-2 | TRBV5-1 | NA | CASSSGLAGGLRVTGELFF | TGCGCCAGCAGCTCAGGACTAGCGGGGGGACTACGTGTCACCGGGGAGCTGTTTTTT
TRBD1 | TRBJ1-4 | TRBV4-1 | few | CASSQDRGQGARSNEKLFF | TGCGCCAGCAGCCAAGATAGGGGACAGGGGGCGCGGTCTAATGAAAAACTGTTTTTT
TRBD1 | TRBJ2-5 | TRBV12-3/TRBV12-4 | NA | CASSPLQGETQYF | TGTGCCAGCAGTCCTTTACAGGGGGAGACCCAGTACTTC
TRBD1 | TRBJ2-1 | TRBV5-4 | NA | CASSPRQGAYNEQFF | TGTGCCAGCAGCCCAAGACAGGGGGCCTACAATGAGCAGTTCTTC
NA | TRBJ2-1 | TRBV19 | few | CASSIKGYNEQFF | TGTGCCAGTAGTATAAAGGGGTACAATGAGCAGTTCTTC
NA | TRBJ2-5 | TRBV2 | NA | CASTAGVQTQYF | TGTGCCAGCACCGCAGGGGTCCAGACCCAGTACTTC
NA | TRBJ2-5 | TRBV29-1 | NA | CSVGYNQETQYF | TGCAGCGTTGGATACAACCAAGAGACCCAGTACTTC
TRBD1 | TRBJ1-2 | TRBV28 | NA | CASRTGVYYGYTF | TGTGCCAGCCGAACAGGGGTTTACTATGGCTACACCTTC
TRBD2 | TRBJ2-2 | TRBV7-8 | NA | CASTPSGGRSGELFF | TGTGCCAGCACCCCCTCGGGGGGGCGGAGCGGGGAGCTGTTTTTT
TRBD1 | TRBJ1-1 | TRBV3-1/TRBV3-2 | NA | CASSPRDRAFLAEAFF | TGTGCCAGCAGCCCCCGGGACAGGGCGTTCCTGGCTGAAGCTTTCTTT
TRBD2 | TRBJ2-7 | TRBV7-3 | NA | CASSLSSYSGNEQYF | TGTGCCAGCAGCCTTTCGAGCTATAGCGGGAACGAGCAGTACTTC
NA | TRBJ2-5 | TRBV3-1/TRBV3-2 | NA | CASSLRDGRAQETQYF | TGTGCCAGCAGCCTACGAGATGGCAGGGCTCAGGAGACCCAGTACTTC
TRBD1 | TRBJ1-1 | TRBV6-5 | few | CASSKEYRGASEAFF | TGTGCCAGCAGTAAGGAATACAGGGGAGCGTCTGAAGCTTTCTTT
TRBD2 | TRBJ2-3 | TRBV11-3 | NA | CASTIRLAGGPRTDTQYF | TGTGCCAGCACCATAAGACTAGCGGGGGGGCCTCGCACAGATACGCAGTATTTT
NA | TRBJ2-2 | TRBV6-5 | NA | CASKEGVTGELFF | TGTGCCAGCAAAGAAGGGGTTACCGGGGAGCTGTTTTTT
NA | TRBJ1-5 | TRBV25-1 | NA | CASSETGWGQPQHF | TGTGCCAGCAGTGAAACAGGCTGGGGTCAGCCCCAGCATTTT
TRBD1 | TRBJ1-5 | TRBV5-1 | NA | CASSFNPRTGTGVDQPQHF | TGCGCCAGCAGCTTCAACCCTAGAACCGGGACAGGGGTGGATCAGCCCCAGCATTTT
NA | TRBJ1-1 | TRBV30 | NA | CAWTGDLTTEAFF | TGTGCCTGGACGGGAGATTTAACCACTGAAGCTTTCTTT
TRBD2 | TRBJ2-5 | TRBV6-5 | NA | CASSYSPSGGRETQYF | TGTGCCAGCAGTTACTCGCCTAGCGGGGGGCGTGAGACCCAGTACTTC
NA | TRBJ1-2 | TRBV15 | NA | CATSRGQYVSRGYTF | TGTGCCACCAGCAGAGGGCAGTATGTCTCGAGGGGCTACACCTTC
NA | TRBJ2-7 | TRBV12-3/TRBV12-4 | NA | CASSPGTDYEQYF | TGTGCCAGCAGTCCGGGGACTGACTACGAGCAGTACTTC
TRBD2 | TRBJ2-7 | TRBV5-1 | NA | CASSLNGGSPSYEQYF | TGCGCCAGCAGCTTAAACGGCGGGAGCCCTTCCTACGAGCAGTACTTC
TRBD1 | TRBJ1-3 | TRBV6-1 | few | CASSEAQGATGNTIYF | TGTGCCAGCAGTGAAGCTCAGGGGGCCACTGGAAACACCATATATTTT
TRBD2 | TRBJ2-3 | TRBV18 | NA | CASSPGLAGGEDTQYF | TGTGCCAGCTCACCGGGACTAGCGGGCGGGGAAGATACGCAGTATTTT
NA | TRBJ2-6 | TRBV19 | NA | CASSIDKGLTGANVLTF | TGTGCCAGTAGTATAGACAAAGGACTTACTGGGGCCAACGTCCTGACTTTC
TRBD1 | TRBJ1-2 | TRBV5-1 | NA | CASSFGEGQTYGYTF | TGCGCCAGCAGCTTCGGCGAGGGACAGACTTATGGCTACACCTTC
TRBD2 | TRBJ2-1 | TRBV7-9 | NA | CASSSGLALPPFF | TGTGCCAGCAGCTCGGGACTAGCCCTTCCACCGTTCTTC
TRBD1 | TRBJ1-1 | TRBV29-1 | NA | CSVDEGAGTEAFF | TGCAGCGTTGACGAGGGGGCGGGCACTGAAGCTTTCTTT
TRBD2 | TRBJ2-5 | TRBV9 | NA | CASSVVAQGGETQYF | TGTGCCAGCAGCGTAGTAGCCCAGGGAGGGGAGACCCAGTACTTC
NA | TRBJ1-5 | TRBV28 | NA | CASSLMAGNWGNQPQHF | TGTGCCAGCAGTTTAATGGCGGGAAATTGGGGCAATCAGCCCCAGCATTTT
TRBD1 | TRBJ1-2 | TRBV5-1 | NA | CASSETGDTNYGYTF | TGCGCCAGCAGCGAAACAGGGGATACTAACTATGGCTACACCTTC
TRBD1 | TRBJ1-5 | TRBV19 | once | CASSTLQGGNQPQHF | TGTGCCAGTAGTACCTTACAGGGGGGCAATCAGCCCCAGCATTTT
NA | TRBJ1-4 | TRBV19 | few | CASSGPGGGEKLFF | TGTGCCAGTAGTGGTCCCGGGGGAGGTGAAAAACTGTTTTTT
TRBD1 | TRBJ1-5 | TRBV6-5 | NA | CASSRQGGNQPQHF | TGTGCCAGCAGTAGACAGGGCGGCAATCAGCCCCAGCATTTT
NA | TRBJ2-2 | TRBV2 | NA | CASKGPGGGELFF | TGTGCCAGCAAGGGGCCGGGTGGCGGGGAGCTGTTTTTT
TRBD1 | TRBJ1-6 | TRBV7-2 | NA | CASSFTGGNSPLHF | TGTGCCAGCAGCTTCACAGGGGGGAATTCACCCCTCCACTTT
TRBD1 | TRBJ2-7 | TRBV6-2/TRBV6-3 | NA | CASSDRQGSRRYEQYF | TGTGCCAGCAGTGACCGACAGGGCTCAAGGAGGTACGAGCAGTACTTC
NA | TRBJ1-2 | TRBV19 | few | CASTRDRLYGYTF | TGTGCCAGTACCAGAGACAGGCTCTATGGCTACACCTTC
NA | TRBJ1-3 | TRBV5-4 | NA | CASSLANSLSGNTIYF | TGTGCCAGCAGCTTGGCTAACAGCCTCTCTGGAAACACCATATATTTT
NA | TRBJ1-1 | TRBV18 | few | CASSPSGHQNTEAFF | TGTGCCAGCTCACCATCAGGACACCAGAACACTGAAGCTTTCTTT
TRBD1 | TRBJ1-2 | TRBV19 | NA | CASSISRIQGAVSYGYTF | TGTGCCAGTAGTATCAGCCGGATACAGGGGGCAGTCTCCTATGGCTACACCTTC
TRBD2 | TRBJ2-1 | TRBV7-2 | NA | CASSLIAGDGEQFF | TGTGCCAGCAGCTTAATAGCGGGAGATGGAGAGCAGTTCTTC